The 8 T cell receptor beta chains presented below share a single source sample, sequenced in a study of Ad26.COV2.S vaccination and SARS-CoV-2 variants. Generated by immunoSEQ multiplex PCR, the TCRdb table keeps only in-frame clones and is missing some. This sample yields roughly 400,000 clones, of which around 90% are seen a single time; approximately 4.3% belongs to the top ten. This sample's treatment: 15 to 20 received Ad26.COV2.S at low or high dose, single or two shots; about 5 received placebo; per-sample allocation not given. Day 63 following the first vaccine or placebo injection was when the samples were taken. The sequenced sample was peripheral blood, obtained in a trial of Ad26.COV2.S vaccine versus placebo. All receptors derive from a person aged 18-60 years who received the Ad26.COV2.S COVID-19 vaccine or a placebo.

This chain connects TRBV11-3 to TRBJ1-3; maybe TRBD1 (6 bases). V lost 1 base, J lost 2 bases, and 15 bases lay in between. CDR3 length: 17 amino acids. The germline V gene has CDR1 SGHNT and CDR2 YENEEA. As DNA, the CDR3 is TGTGCCAGCAGCTTAGTACATACCGGGACACCTGGAAACACCATATATTTT. Protein: CASSLVHTGTPGNTIYF.

The J gene is TRBJ1-5, the V gene TRBV6-6, with D tentatively TRBD1 (6 bases). V was shortened by 5 bases and J by 6 bases, with 11 bases between the two germline ends. The germline CDR1 and CDR2 sequences are MNHNY and SVGAGI (reference sequence). The length of the CDR3 is 13 residues. For the CDR3, the DNA is TGTGCCAGCAGTCGTGGACAGTCTCAGCCCCAGCATTTT. Its protein product is CASSRGQSQPQHF.

This chain links TRBV4-3 with TRBJ2-7; TRBD2 might be the D (6 bases). Trimming pared 4 bases from V and 4 bases from J, leaving 17 bases between. Germline V gene data show CDR1 as LGHNA and CDR2 as YSLEER. The CDR3 loop spans 15 amino acids. CDR3 loop: CASSPTSNNPYEQYF. CDR3 DNA sequence: TGCGCCAGCAGCCCTACTAGCAACAACCCATACGAGCAGTACTTC.

In DNA, the CDR3 is TGTGCCAGCAGTGAATCGGGGGTAGGCTATGGCTACACCTTC. It translates to CASSESGVGYGYTF. The chain is built from TRBV2 and TRBJ1-2; weak D call: TRBD1 (5 bases). This CDR3 region has 14 residues. V lost 2 bases, J lost 4 bases, and 11 bases lay in between. Germline V gene lookup returns CDR1 SNHLY and CDR2 FYNNEI.

J is TRBJ2-1 and V is TRBV24-1; TRBD2 aligns across 10 bases. CDR3 size: 14 residues. The V and J ends lost 9 bases and 8 bases, in that order; junction bases with no gene match: 9. CDR1 and CDR2 from the germline V gene are KGHDR and SFDVKD. CDR3 DNA sequence: TGTGCCACCCAAGGCCTAGCGGGAGTTCATGAGCAGTTCTTC. This codes for CATQGLAGVHEQFF.

The V call is TRBV7-2, the J call TRBJ2-2; 7 bases are a match to TRBD1. The CDR3 totals 16 residues. Germline lookup yields CDR1 SGHTA and CDR2 FQGNSA. Unmatched junction bases numbered 19, after V lost 5 bases and J lost 13 bases. The CDR3 spells CASSLTGTALDRGLFF. Here the CDR3 DNA reads TGTGCCAGCAGCCTTACCGGGACAGCTTTAGATCGCGGGCTGTTTTTT.

This clone has a handful of counts. The chain links TRBV19 to TRBJ1-1; D is unclear. This CDR3 region has 13 residues. Trimming removed 0 bases from V and 4 bases from J, with 6 bases in between. The V gene's germline CDR1 is LNHDA and CDR2 SQIVND (reference sequence). For the CDR3, the DNA is TGTGCCAGTAGTATAGACAGACTCACTGAAGCTTTCTTT. This encodes CASSIDRLTEAFF. Variable domain in full (rest from reference TRBV19 and TRBJ1-1): DGGITQSPKYLFRKEGQNVTLSCEQNLNHDAMYWYRQDPGQGLRLIYYSQIVNDFQKGDIAEGYSVSREKKESFPLTVTSAQKNPTAFYLCASSIDRLTEAFFGQGTRLTVV.

The V and J genes are TRBV27 and TRBJ1-3, with D unresolved. This CDR3 has 17 amino acids. The ends were cut back, 6 bases at V and 0 bases at J, with 18 bases in the middle. CDR1 is MNHEY and CDR2 is SMNVEV in the germline V gene (reference sequence). CDR3 in DNA: TGTGCCAGCAGCAAACTGCCCCCCGCGGCCTCTGGAAACACCATATATTTT. The encoded protein is CASSKLPPAASGNTIYF.